The rows below give T cell receptor beta chains drawn from one sample of a study of shared T cell receptors in the human thymus. Assay: immunoSEQ multiplex PCR; the TCRdb copy retains only in-frame clones and omits some. The sample lists roughly 550,000 clones; approximately 80% were seen once. This same sample was also taken into another study, of human thymus T cells.

The source material was thymocytes. These receptors were taken from a boy under three years old with a congenital heart defect. CDR3s include the opening cysteine and the closing phenylalanine or tryptophan. Fields, in order: CDR3 DNA, CDR3 protein, clone size, V gene, J gene, D gene. D genes are given only for firm matches. Rows give clone size only sometimes, using once, few, many, or a class for an expanded clone.

TGTGCCAGCAGCCCGGGACAGGGGCCTACCTACGAGCAGTACTTC,CASSPGQGPTYEQYF,.,TRBV7-9,TRBJ2-7,TRBD1
TGCGCCAGCAGCCGGGGAGGGTCCTACGAGCAGTACTTC,CASSRGGSYEQYF,few,TRBV4-3,TRBJ2-7,TRBD2
TGTGCCAGCAGTGACTCGGATGGACAGCCCTATGGCTACACCTTC,CASSDSDGQPYGYTF,.,TRBV6-4,TRBJ1-2,.
TGCGCCAGCAGCCAAGCAGCTAGCGGGAGGGCCGTAGAGACCCAGTACTTC,CASSQAASGRAVETQYF,.,TRBV4-1,TRBJ2-5,TRBD2
TGTGCCAGCAGTTTACCTAGCGGGAGAGTGGTACAGGGGGGAGACAATGAGCAGTTCTTC,CASSLPSGRVVQGGDNEQFF,.,TRBV28,TRBJ2-1,TRBD2
TGCAGCGTTGATCCCCGGGGATACGAGACTGAAGCTTTCTTT,CSVDPRGYETEAFF,.,TRBV29-1,TRBJ1-1,.
TGCGCCAGCAGCCGTGGACAGGGGATTTCCTACGAGCAGTACTTC,CASSRGQGISYEQYF,.,TRBV5-1,TRBJ2-7,TRBD1
TGCGCCAGCAGTGGGCCTAGCGGCCGGAGGGAGACCCAGTACTTC,CASSGPSGRRETQYF,.,TRBV10-2,TRBJ2-5,TRBD2
TGTGCCAGCAGCCGGGACAGGGATAATGAAAAACTGTTTTTT,CASSRDRDNEKLFF,few,TRBV5-6,TRBJ1-4,TRBD1
TGTGCCATCAGTTCGACTAGCGGGAGGCCCACAGATACGCAGTATTTT,CAISSTSGRPTDTQYF,.,TRBV10-3,TRBJ2-3,TRBD2
TGTGCCACGAATTCAGGCGGGGAGCTGTTTTTT,CATNSGGELFF,.,TRBV19,TRBJ2-2,.
TGTGCCAGCTCACCGGACCGGGACACAGGGGACTATGGCTACACCTTC,CASSPDRDTGDYGYTF,few,TRBV18,TRBJ1-2,TRBD1
TGTGCCAGCAGTTCACACTCTCTGGACAGGGGAGGGGAAGGGACGGAAGCTTTCTTT,CASSSHSLDRGGEGTEAFF,once,TRBV27,TRBJ1-1,TRBD1
TGTGCCAGCAGCAGATACGGACTAGCGCCGACCTACAATGAGCAGTTCTTC,CASSRYGLAPTYNEQFF,.,TRBV5-6,TRBJ2-1,TRBD2
TGTGCCAGCAGCCCTACAGATACGCAGTATTTT,CASSPTDTQYF,.,TRBV11-3,TRBJ2-3,.
TGTGCCAGCAGCCCGACAGGGGCCCGGAACACTGAAGCTTTCTTT,CASSPTGARNTEAFF,.,TRBV5-6,TRBJ1-1,TRBD1
TGTGCCAGCAGGGCTAAAGGGACCGGGACAGGGCGGTATAGCAATCAGCCCCAGCATTTT,CASRAKGTGTGRYSNQPQHF,.,TRBV27,TRBJ1-5,TRBD1
TGTGCCAGCAGTACCCGACAGGGGGCGAACACCGGGGAGCTGTTTTTT,CASSTRQGANTGELFF,once,TRBV27,TRBJ2-2,TRBD1
TGTGCCAGCAGTCCCCGAAGCGGGAGAACCGGGGAGCTGTTTTTT,CASSPRSGRTGELFF,.,TRBV6-4,TRBJ2-2,TRBD2
TGTGCCAGCAGCTTGGACAGGGAAGAGACCCAGTACTTC,CASSLDREETQYF,.,TRBV21-1,TRBJ2-5,.
TGTGCCAGCAGCGTAAGGGACAGGGGGCAGGACACCATATATTTT,CASSVRDRGQDTIYF,.,TRBV9,TRBJ1-3,TRBD1
TGTGCCAGCAGCGGGGACAGGGGGCCCCTCACCGGGGAGCTGTTTTTT,CASSGDRGPLTGELFF,.,TRBV14,TRBJ2-2,TRBD1
TGTGCCAGCAGTTTAGGGGCGGGAGGGCCCAATAATGAGCAGTTCTTC,CASSLGAGGPNNEQFF,.,TRBV27,TRBJ2-1,TRBD2
TGTGCCAGCAGCTCCACCCCGGACTCGCCCCGGTGGGAGCAGTTCTTC,CASSSTPDSPRWEQFF,.,TRBV5-6,TRBJ2-1,.
TGTGCCAGTAGTAACGGGACAGGGACAGATACGCAGTATTTT,CASSNGTGTDTQYF,.,TRBV19,TRBJ2-3,TRBD1
TGCGCCAGCAGCCAAGTAACTAGCGGGAGAATAACTGAGCAGTTCTTC,CASSQVTSGRITEQFF,.,TRBV4-3,TRBJ2-1,TRBD2
TGTGCCAGCTCACGGGCCCCGGGGTTCGAGCAGTACTTC,CASSRAPGFEQYF,.,TRBV6-4,TRBJ2-7,.
TGCGCCAGCAGCCAACTAGGCGTAGCGGGGCACCAAGAGACCCAGTACTTC,CASSQLGVAGHQETQYF,.,TRBV4-1,TRBJ2-5,TRBD2
TGTGCCAGCAGCTTCGGCGGCTCTGGAAACACCATATATTTT,CASSFGGSGNTIYF,.,TRBV7-8,TRBJ1-3,.
TGTGCCAGCAGCTTAGCCAGGGGGCGTCACTCCTACGAGCAGTACTTC,CASSLARGRHSYEQYF,few,TRBV11-3,TRBJ2-7,TRBD1
TGCGCCAGCAGCCAAGATGTCGGGACTAGCCTATACAATGAGCAGTTCTTC,CASSQDVGTSLYNEQFF,once,TRBV4-1,TRBJ2-1,TRBD2
TGTGCCAGCAGCCAAGCTAGGGCACAGGGAGTGGACTACGAGCAGTACTTC,CASSQARAQGVDYEQYF,.,TRBV14,TRBJ2-7,.
TGTGCCAGCAGCGTAAGGGGGACAGATACGCAGTATTTT,CASSVRGTDTQYF,.,TRBV9,TRBJ2-3,.
TGTGCCAGCAGCAAGGGGCCCCTGCCGACTAGCGGGGGCCGCGGGGAGCAGTTCTTC,CASSKGPLPTSGGRGEQFF,.,TRBV9,TRBJ2-1,TRBD2
TGTGCCAGCAGTTTGATAACAGGTGGACATGGCTACACCTTC,CASSLITGGHGYTF,.,TRBV6-5,TRBJ1-2,.
TGTGCCAGCAGCCTTCAGGGGGCGCTGGAGGGGAGCCACAATGAGCAGTTCTTC,CASSLQGALEGSHNEQFF,.,TRBV11-2,TRBJ2-1,TRBD1
TGTGCCAGCAGCGTAAGGGACGGAAGCCTAGCGGGAGGGGTGTACGAGCAGTACTTC,CASSVRDGSLAGGVYEQYF,few,TRBV9,TRBJ2-7,TRBD2
TGTGCCAGCACCCCCGCAGGCTCGAAGCCCCCAGATACGCAGTATTTT,CASTPAGSKPPDTQYF,.,TRBV27,TRBJ2-3,.
TGTGCCAGCAGGTTAGCGGCTAGCACAGATACGCAGTATTTT,CASRLAASTDTQYF,.,TRBV7-2,TRBJ2-3,.
TGTGCCAGCAGCTTAGCAGGGACAGGGGAAGACTCAAGACGGAACACTGAAGCTTTCTTT,CASSLAGTGEDSRRNTEAFF,.,TRBV7-2,TRBJ1-1,TRBD1
TGTGCCAGCAGCTACGGACTAGCGGGAGGCCAAGAGACCCAGTACTTC,CASSYGLAGGQETQYF,.,TRBV5-4,TRBJ2-5,TRBD2
TGTGCCAGCAGTGAAGCGGCGCGGGCCCCGGGGGGCTACACCTTC,CASSEAARAPGGYTF,.,TRBV2,TRBJ1-2,.
TGTGCCAGCAGGGTTCGGGGGAGCGGGGCCAACTACGAGCAGTACTTC,CASRVRGSGANYEQYF,few,TRBV2,TRBJ2-7,TRBD2
TGTGCCAGCAGTTTAGGGGCCCAGGGAGGAGAGACCCAGTACTTC,CASSLGAQGGETQYF,.,TRBV27,TRBJ2-5,.
TGTGCCAGCAAGGACAGGGGAGGAAGCAATCAGCCCCAGCATTTT,CASKDRGGSNQPQHF,.,TRBV2,TRBJ1-5,TRBD1
TGCGCCAGCAGCCAAGATCGGAGTCGAGTCCGCGGGAGCGAGTCCGGGGAGCTGTTTTTT,CASSQDRSRVRGSESGELFF,once,TRBV4-3,TRBJ2-2,TRBD2
TGTGCCAGCAGTGAATATCCAGGGATTACAGATACGCAGTATTTT,CASSEYPGITDTQYF,.,TRBV25-1,TRBJ2-3,.
TGTGCCAGCAGTTTATACAGGGACAATGAGCAGTTCTTC,CASSLYRDNEQFF,.,TRBV27,TRBJ2-1,.
TGTGCCAGCAGCTTACAGGGGCGGGAAAAACTGTTTTTT,CASSLQGREKLFF,.,TRBV7-9,TRBJ1-4,.
TGCAGCGTTGTTCTCCTCCTCCGGGGTTATGGCTACACCTTC,CSVVLLLRGYGYTF,few,TRBV29-1,TRBJ1-2,.